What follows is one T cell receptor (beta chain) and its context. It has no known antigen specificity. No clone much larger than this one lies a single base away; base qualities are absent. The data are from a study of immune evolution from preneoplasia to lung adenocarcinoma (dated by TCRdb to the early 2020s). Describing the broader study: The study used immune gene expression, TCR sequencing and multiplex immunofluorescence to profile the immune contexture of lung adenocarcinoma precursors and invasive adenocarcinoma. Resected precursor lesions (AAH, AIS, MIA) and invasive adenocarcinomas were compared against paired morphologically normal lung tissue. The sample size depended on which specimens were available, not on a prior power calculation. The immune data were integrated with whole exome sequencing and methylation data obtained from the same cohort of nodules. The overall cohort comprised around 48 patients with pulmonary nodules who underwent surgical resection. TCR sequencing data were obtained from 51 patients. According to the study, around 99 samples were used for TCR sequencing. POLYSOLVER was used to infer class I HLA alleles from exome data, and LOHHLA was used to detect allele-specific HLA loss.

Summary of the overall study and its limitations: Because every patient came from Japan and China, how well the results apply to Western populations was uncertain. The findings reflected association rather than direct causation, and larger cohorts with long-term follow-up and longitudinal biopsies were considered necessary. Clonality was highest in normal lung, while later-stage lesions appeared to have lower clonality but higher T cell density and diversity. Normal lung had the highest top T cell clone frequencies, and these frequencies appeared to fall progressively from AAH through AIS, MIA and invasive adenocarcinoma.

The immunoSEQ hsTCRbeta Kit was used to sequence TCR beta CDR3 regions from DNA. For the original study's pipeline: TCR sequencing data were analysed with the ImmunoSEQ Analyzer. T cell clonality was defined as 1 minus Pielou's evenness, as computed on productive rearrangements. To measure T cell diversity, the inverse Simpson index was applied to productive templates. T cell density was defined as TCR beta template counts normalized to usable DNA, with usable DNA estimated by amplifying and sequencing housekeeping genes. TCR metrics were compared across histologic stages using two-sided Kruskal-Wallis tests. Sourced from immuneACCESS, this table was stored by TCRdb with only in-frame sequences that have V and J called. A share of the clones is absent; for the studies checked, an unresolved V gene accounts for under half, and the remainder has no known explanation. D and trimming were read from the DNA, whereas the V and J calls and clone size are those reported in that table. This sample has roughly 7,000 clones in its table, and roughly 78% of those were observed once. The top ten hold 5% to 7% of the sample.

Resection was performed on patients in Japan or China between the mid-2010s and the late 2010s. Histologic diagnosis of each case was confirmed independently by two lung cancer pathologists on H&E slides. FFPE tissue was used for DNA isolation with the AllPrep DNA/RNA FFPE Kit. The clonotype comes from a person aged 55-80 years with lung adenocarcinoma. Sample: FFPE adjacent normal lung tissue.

The DNA sequence is TGTGCCAGCACAGGGAACACTGAAGCTTTCTTT. It translates as CASTGNTEAFF. The chain is encoded by TRBV27 joined to TRBJ1-1, with the identity of the D gene unclear. The germline V gene (reference sequence) specifies MNHEY as CDR1 and SMNVEV as CDR2. The junction carries 4 bases between V and J, which are trimmed by 7 bases and 1 base respectively. The CDR3 goes from the cysteine to the phenylalanine over 11 residues. Left in the record is the CDR3 DNA by itself, 33 bases read in frame from the first base.